Given below is one TCR beta chain in context. The target antigen is unknown. This specimen comes from a study of T cell responses to AZD1222 COVID-19 vaccine. Study results and limitations: The donor cohort was predominantly white British with a female majority, and clonal diversity may have been underestimated. Researchers report vaccine-associated CD4 TCRs spanning spike, with dominance at 160-218 and 743-854.

The CDR3 length is 14 residues. Germline values: CDR1 SGHTA, CDR2 FQGTGA. Losses at the gene ends were 11 bases for V and 0 bases for J; bases not matched to a gene: 7. Measured with immunoSEQ multiplex PCR; TCRdb has only the in-frame clones, and not every one. The data show 65,000 to 95,000 clones, 80% to 90% seen once. The clonotype was recovered from an adult who received the AZD1222 COVID-19 vaccine. This specimen consisted of peripheral blood, obtained 28 days after the second AZD1222 dose. The V call is TRBV7-3, the J call TRBJ2-1, with 7 nucleotides matching TRBD2. Here the CDR3 DNA reads TGTGCCTCAATCCGGGACTACTCCTACAATGAGCAGTTCTTC. Translating gives CASIRDYSYNEQFF.